The 8 T cell receptor beta chains below were found in one sample sequenced in a study of multiple sclerosis patients with progressive multifocal leukoencephalopathy. The time point: time of PML onset. Clones were sequenced by immunoSEQ multiplex PCR, and TCRdb holds only the in-frame ones, with some missing. The sample has about 31,000 clones, approximately 85% seen once. The specimen was PBMCs, collected from a patient treated with natalizumab. These receptor sequences come from a woman aged 25-40 years with progressive multifocal leukoencephalopathy.

The chain has TRBV28 and TRBJ2-5, with D tentatively TRBD1 (6 bases). Near its end, the DNA agrees better with TRBJ2-7, so the J call may be wrong. This CDR3 is built from 12 residues. Germline-derived CDR1 and CDR2 are MDHEN and SYDVKM. The CDR3 loop reads CASSSTGYEQYF. The CDR3 DNA sequence: TGTGCCAGCAGTTCAACAGGGTACGAGCAGTACTTC.

V and J are TRBV7-9 and TRBJ2-2; 7 bases agree with TRBD2. The V segment lost 5 bases and the J segment 1 base; nucleotides outside the gene matches: 13. The CDR3 has 18 residues. Per germline, CDR1 SEHNR and CDR2 FQNEAQ (reference sequence). The CDR3 nucleotides read TGTGCCAGCAGCCCTAGGCTCGCGGGAGTTTTGAACACCGGGGAGCTGTTTTTT. Its protein is CASSPRLAGVLNTGELFF. The entire variable domain, with the rest obtained from reference TRBV7-9 and TRBJ2-2, is as follows: DTGVSQNPRHKITKRGQNVTFRCDPISEHNRLYWYRQTLGQGPEFLTYFQNEAQLEKSRLLSDRFSAERPKGSFSTLEIQRTEQGDSAMYLCASSPRLAGVLNTGELFFGEGSRLTVL.

A word on this clone: A read error may account for a junction end that differs from germline. The V call is TRBV6-6, the J call TRBJ1-2; D call uncertain. CDR3 length equals 10 residues. Germline V gene lookup returns CDR1 MNHNY and CDR2 SVGAGI (reference sequence). In nucleotides, the CDR3 is TGTGCCAGCAGCTCGTCCCGTACTTACTTC. This sequence encodes CASSSSRTYF.

The chain employs TRBV11-2 and TRBJ2-7, with D perhaps being TRBD1 or TRBD2 (5 bases each). Germline V gene data show CDR1 as SGHAT and CDR2 as FQNNGV. V lost 1 base to trimming and J lost 2 bases, with 9 bases between them. The CDR3 extends over 14 amino acids. The CDR3 region has the DNA TGTGCCAGCAGCTTAGCCCAGGGACCCTACGAGCAGTACTTC. Encoded protein: CASSLAQGPYEQYF. Full variable domain (rest looked up from reference TRBV11-2 and TRBJ2-7): EAGVAQSPRYKIIEKRQSVAFWCNPISGHATLYWYQQILGQGPKLLIQFQNNGVVDDSQLPKDRFSAERLKGVDSTLKIQPAKLEDSAVYLCASSLAQGPYEQYFGPGTRLTVT.

The chain is built from TRBV4-2 and TRBJ2-7, with D maybe TRBD1 (6 bases). V dropped 5 bases and J dropped 3 bases, with 8 bases sitting between them. The CDR3 extends over 12 amino acids. Germline CDR1 and CDR2: LGHNA and YNFKEQ. In DNA, the CDR3 is TGTGCCAGCAGCGTGGACAGCTACGAGCAGTACTTC. Translating gives CASSVDSYEQYF.

This rearrangement joins TRBV19 to TRBJ2-1; D not resolved. This CDR3 has 13 amino acids. The germline V gene encodes CDR1 LNHDA and CDR2 SQIVND (reference sequence). Trimming left V 5 bases short and J 3 bases short, with 8 bases between. The CDR3 DNA reads TGTGCCAGTAGTCCCCGCGGCTACAATGAGCAGTTCTTC. It translates to CASSPRGYNEQFF.

V is TRBV4-1 and J is TRBJ2-3; TRBD2 is a possible D gene (6 bases). Trimming cost V 1 base and J 1 base, with 12 bases left between them. The CDR3 length is 16 residues. Germline-derived CDR1 and CDR2 are MGHRA and YSYEKL. CDR3 sequence: CASSQVAGTGTDTQYF. CDR3 nucleotides: TGCGCCAGCAGCCAAGTCGCGGGGACCGGCACAGATACGCAGTATTTT.

The chain carries TRBV7-2 and TRBJ1-5, with a tentative D call TRBD1 (5 bases). The V and J ends lost 6 bases and 4 bases respectively, with 16 bases between them. The CDR3 totals 15 residues. Looked up from germline, CDR1 is SGHTA and CDR2 is FQGNSA. Here the CDR3 reads CASSPTGGRNQPQHF. The CDR3 bases are TGTGCCAGCAGTCCAACGGGGGGACGAAATCAGCCCCAGCATTTT.